Sequencing of this TCR beta chain was carried out in a study of T-cell memory formation after mild COVID-19. Findings and limits, study-wide: Balance between CD4 and CD8 was seen in clones contracting day 15 to 85, and a CD4+ lean was seen in later expanders. Mainly CM and EM harbored the contracting CD4+ clones; mainly EMRA harbored the CD8+ ones.

Germline V CDR1 and CDR2: LGHNA, YNFKEQ. Trimming at V came to 5 bases and at J to 3 bases, leaving 3 bases not matched to a gene. The CDR3 sequence is 13 residues long. MiXCR, run by TCRdb on the 5' RACE reads, gives a single entry per CDR3 protein. This table has over 300,000 distinct CDR3 sequences, less than 25% appearing once. This clonotype has more than one count but fewer than ten. Its antigen is unknown. The clonotype comes from a man aged 18 to 35 who had mild COVID-19 (a few samples of this study predate the infection). Cell type and time point are not known. The chain combines TRBV4-2 with TRBJ1-1; 7 nucleotides align to TRBD1. Sequenced sample: PBMCs or a T cell subset sorted from them (not recorded which). For the CDR3, the DNA is TGTGCCAGCAGCGCCGACAGGGACACTGAAGCTTTCTTT. Translating gives CASSADRDTEAFF.